This T cell receptor beta chain came from a study of cytomegalovirus exposure and HLA in healthy donors. PCR employed 60 Vbeta and 13 Jbeta primers. This table comes from immunoSEQ multiplex PCR, and its TCRdb copy is limited to in-frame clones, with some not included. The sample includes 60,000 to 90,000 clones. Losses at the gene ends were 1 base for V and 7 bases for J; bases not matched to a gene: 16. Germline values: CDR1 SGHRS, CDR2 YFSETQ. There are 17 residues in the CDR3. The TCR was taken from a woman in her 40s in good health and CMV-seropositive. Sequenced material: PBMCs. The gene calls are TRBV5-1 and TRBJ2-7; 8 bases fit TRBD2. The CDR3 sequence is CASSLFLFEREMGEQYF. The CDR3 DNA reads TGCGCCAGCAGCTTGTTCCTTTTTGAGCGGGAGATGGGAGAGCAGTACTTC.